This T cell receptor beta chain comes out of a study of CD8+ T cells in alopecia areata. Extracted RNA was reverse transcribed into cDNA, the sequencing template. Only in-frame clones appear in the TCRdb table, and some are missing; sequencing was by immunoSEQ multiplex PCR. The table has hundreds of thousands of clones, 65% to 70% seen once; the top ten hold approximately 1.2%. This clone showed up just once. CDR1 is SEHNR, CDR2 FQNEAQ, per germline (reference sequence). The CDR3 contains 14 residues. V gave up 11 bases and J gave up 0 bases, with 16 bases separating them. The rearrangement uses TRBV7-9 and TRBJ2-5, with D possibly TRBD2 on 6 matching bases. The sample was CD4+ T cells sorted from blood, taken at week 0. This receptor was taken from a human donor with alopecia areata. The CDR3 nucleotides are TGTGCCCTCCGGGTGGAGGGAAACCAAGAGACCCAGTACTTC. Its protein is CALRVEGNQETQYF.